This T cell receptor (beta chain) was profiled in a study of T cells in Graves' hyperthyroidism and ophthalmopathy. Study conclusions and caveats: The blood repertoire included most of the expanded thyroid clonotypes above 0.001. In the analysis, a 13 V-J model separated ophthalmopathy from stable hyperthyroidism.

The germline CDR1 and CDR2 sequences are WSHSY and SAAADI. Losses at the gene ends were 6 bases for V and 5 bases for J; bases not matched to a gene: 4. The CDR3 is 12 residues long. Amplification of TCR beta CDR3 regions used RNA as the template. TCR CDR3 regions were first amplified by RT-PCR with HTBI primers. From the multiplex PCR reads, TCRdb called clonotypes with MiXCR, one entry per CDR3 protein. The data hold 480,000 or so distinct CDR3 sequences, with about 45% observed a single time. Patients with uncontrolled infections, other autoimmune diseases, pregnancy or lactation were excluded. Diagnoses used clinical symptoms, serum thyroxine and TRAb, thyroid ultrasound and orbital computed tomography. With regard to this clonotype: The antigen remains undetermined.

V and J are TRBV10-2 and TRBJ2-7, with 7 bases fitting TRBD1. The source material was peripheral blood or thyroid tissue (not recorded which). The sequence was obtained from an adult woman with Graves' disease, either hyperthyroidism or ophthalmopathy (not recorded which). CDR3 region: CASSFTGDEQYF. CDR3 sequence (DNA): TGCGCCAGCAGCTTTACAGGGGACGAGCAGTACTTC.